Listed here are 25 T cell receptor beta chains from one sample, sequenced in a study of CD8+CD57+ T cells in acquired aplastic anemia. Investigators profiled TCR beta VDJ and CDR3 from genomic DNA template. TCRdb processed the reads anew with MiXCR; each CDR3 protein has one entry. This sample carries some 290,000 distinct CDR3 sequences, 45% to 70% of them seen once, and the ten largest clones take approximately 8.2%. Material for sequencing was sorted CD4+, CD8+, or CD8+CD57+ T cells (not recorded which) from PBMCs. The receptors were gathered from a human donor with severe aplastic anemia or a healthy control (not recorded which).

The V gene is TRBV7-3, the J gene TRBJ1-2, with a possible D match to TRBD1 (6 bases). V was pared by 8 bases and J by 7 bases, with 11 bases between. The CDR3 runs to 11 residues. The germline V gene has CDR1 SGHTA and CDR2 FQGTGA. This CDR3 reads CASEQGSGYTF. DNA for the CDR3: TGTGCCAGCGAACAGGGTTCTGGCTACACCTTC.

The chain has TRBV10-2 and TRBJ2-5, with D unclear. CDR1 is WSHSY, CDR2 SAAADI, per germline. Trimming took off 2 bases at V and 5 bases at J, with 15 bases between the two ends. The CDR3 consists of 15 residues. CDR3: CASSEHSLVHETQYF. CDR3 nucleotide sequence: TGCGCCAGCAGTGAGCATAGCCTAGTGCATGAGACCCAGTACTTC.

V usage is TRBV20-1 and J usage is TRBJ1-5; 7 bases are shared with TRBD1. Per the germline V gene, CDR1 is DFQATT and CDR2 is SNEGSKA (reference sequence). The trim removed 5 bases at V and 5 bases at J, leaving 9 bases unmatched. The CDR3 has 14 residues. CDR3 residues: CSAPDRETHQPQHF. DNA for the CDR3: TGCAGTGCTCCCGACAGGGAGACACATCAGCCCCAGCATTTT.

This clonotype turned up a few times. The chain carries TRBV7-2 and TRBJ2-5; a possible D gene is TRBD2 (6 bases). Trimming left V 5 bases short and J 5 bases short, with 15 bases between. Looked up from germline, CDR1 is SGHTA and CDR2 is FQGNSA. The CDR3 runs to 14 residues. The CDR3 loop is CASSPGRLSETQYF. The CDR3 DNA is TGTGCCAGCAGCCCCGGGAGACTTTCGGAGACCCAGTACTTC.

In its sample, this clonotype was seen a few times. The V and J genes are TRBV10-2 and TRBJ2-1, with a tentative D call TRBD2 (6 bases). Per germline, CDR1 WSHSY and CDR2 SAAADI. Trimming stripped 1 base from V and 7 bases from J, with 17 bases between. The CDR3 covers 16 residues. The CDR3 loop reads CASSEWAGSSWNEQFF. The CDR3 nucleotides are TGCGCCAGCAGTGAGTGGGCGGGGTCCTCATGGAATGAGCAGTTCTTC.

Notes on this clonotype: At one end, the junction sequence differs from germline, possibly due to a read error. The chain links TRBV7-7 to TRBJ2-5, with D possibly being TRBD1 (6 bases). Germline V gene data show CDR1 as SSHAT and CDR2 as FNYEAQ (reference sequence). The CDR3 is 15 amino acids. CDR3 coding DNA: TGTGCTAGCAGCAGGTCCTCGGGGACATACAATGAGCAGTACTTC. This sequence encodes CASSRSSGTYNEQYF.

In this sample, this clonotype turned up many times. The chain couples TRBV20-1 to TRBJ1-4, with a weak D call TRBD1 (5 bases). Per germline, CDR1 DFQATT and CDR2 SNEGSKA (reference sequence). CDR3 length: 15 residues. The germline V and J ends were trimmed by 0 bases and 5 bases, with 13 bases remaining between them. Here the CDR3 DNA reads TGCAGTGCTAGAGATCCGGGACGGAACAATGAAAAACTGTTTTTT. This translates into CSARDPGRNNEKLFF.

The chain uses TRBV2 and TRBJ2-7, with TRBD1 matching over 7 bases. Germline-derived CDR1 and CDR2 are SNHLY and FYNNEI. The CDR3 spans 14 residues. Trimming removed 6 bases from V and 2 bases from J; junction bases left unmatched: 7. The CDR3: CASSRQGSTYEQYF. The CDR3 nucleotides read TGTGCCAGCAGCCGACAGGGCTCAACCTACGAGCAGTACTTC.

The J gene is TRBJ1-5, the V gene TRBV19, with 7 bases that match TRBD1. This CDR3 spans 15 amino acids. V lost 3 bases to trimming and J lost 4 bases; unmatched junction nucleotides: 6. The germline gives CDR1 LNHDA, CDR2 SQIVND (reference sequence). This CDR3 is CASSIYGTANQPQHF. The CDR3 DNA sequence: TGTGCCAGTAGTATCTATGGGACAGCAAATCAGCCCCAGCATTTT.

In its sample, this clonotype was seen many times. The gene calls are TRBV4-2 and TRBJ1-6; D is unclear. This CDR3 has 12 amino acids. CDR1 and CDR2 from the germline V gene are LGHNA and YNFKEQ. Between the trimmed V and J ends, which lost 0 bases and 9 bases, there was a span of 3 bases. CDR3 region: CASSQDRSPLHF. The DNA for the CDR3 is TGTGCCAGCAGCCAAGATCGTTCACCCCTCCACTTT.

Ten or more counts support this clonotype. The gene calls are TRBV11-3 and TRBJ2-5; 12 bases fit TRBD2. Germline trimming cut 3 bases from V and 5 bases from J; bases unmatched to any gene: 7. The CDR3 covers 16 residues. CDR1 and CDR2 (germline): SGHNT, YENEEA. In DNA, the CDR3 is TGTGCCAGCAGCTTCTCCTCTAGCGGGGGGGCGGAGACCCAGTACTTC. The encoded protein is CASSFSSSGGAETQYF.

The V gene is TRBV2, the J gene TRBJ2-7, with TRBD1 matching 8 bases. The CDR3 extends over 14 amino acids. The junction had 10 bases not matched to a gene; V was cut back by 8 bases and J by 4 bases. From germline, CDR1 is SNHLY and CDR2 FYNNEI. CDR3 sequence reads: CASLIGQGNYEQYF. In DNA form, the CDR3 reads TGTGCCAGCCTGATCGGACAGGGTAATTACGAGCAGTACTTC.

For the CDR3, the DNA is TGTGCCAGCAACGAGTGGAGAGTCGATATAGGATACACCTTC. Its protein product is CASNEWRVDIGYTF. V and J are TRBV5-8 and TRBJ1-2; no clear D gene. Germline lookup yields CDR1 SGHTS and CDR2 YDEGEE. Trimming cost V 6 bases and J 11 bases, with 23 bases left between them. This CDR3 has 14 residues.

CDR3 protein: CASSPQARETQYF. Written as DNA, the CDR3 is TGTGCCAGCAGCCCCCAGGCCCGAGAGACCCAGTACTTC. The chain employs TRBV9 and TRBJ2-5; D not certain. Germline-derived CDR1 and CDR2 are SGDLS and YYNGEE. This CDR3 region has 13 residues. V was clipped by 4 bases and J by 4 bases, with 11 bases between them.

The chain uses TRBV7-2 and TRBJ2-5, with D tentatively TRBD2 (7 bases). This CDR3 is 17 amino acids long. Trimming took 0 bases from V and 4 from J, leaving 18 bases between them. Looked up from germline, CDR1 is SGHTA and CDR2 is FQGNSA. Here the CDR3 reads CASSLAKREGEGETQYF. The CDR3 DNA is TGTGCCAGCAGCTTAGCCAAAAGGGAGGGGGAAGGAGAGACCCAGTACTTC.

Only a few counts were recorded for this clonotype. An end of the junction differs from the germline gene, which may be a read error. V usage is TRBV5-1 and J usage is TRBJ2-7; D is undetermined. The germline gives CDR1 SGHRS, CDR2 YFSETQ. The CDR3 runs to 12 residues. CDR3 nucleotide sequence: TGTGCCAGCAGTTCGTCCTCCTACGAGCAGTACTTC. It encodes CASSSSSYEQYF.

The chain is built from TRBV12-3 or TRBV12-4 and TRBJ1-6, with D unclear. The CDR3 has 15 residues. V dropped 10 bases and J dropped 2 bases, with 15 bases sitting between them. The CDR3 nucleotides read TGTGCCACTGCTCCCGTAGGAGCCTATAATTCACCCCTCCACTTT. It translates to CATAPVGAYNSPLHF.

This clonotype has ten or more counts. The V and J genes are TRBV11-1 and TRBJ1-1; D is perhaps TRBD1 (5 bases). This CDR3 region has 14 residues. The V end was cut by 3 bases, the J end by 8 bases, with 16 bases between. The germline V gene has CDR1 SGHAT and CDR2 FQDESV (reference sequence). CDR3 residues: CASSFSGQRGEAFF. Written as DNA, the CDR3 is TGTGCCAGCAGCTTCTCGGGGCAAAGGGGAGAAGCTTTCTTT.

This clonotype was seen a few times. The chain employs TRBV24-1 and TRBJ2-1; either TRBD1 or TRBD2 may supply D (5 bases each). This CDR3 spans 14 amino acids. V gave up 5 bases and J gave up 6 bases, with 13 bases separating them. Germline V gene sequence: CDR1 KGHDR, CDR2 SFDVKD. The CDR3 reads CATSASGRVNEQFF. CDR3 DNA: TGTGCCACCAGTGCCTCGGGACGTGTCAATGAGCAGTTCTTC.

The genes are TRBV10-3 and TRBJ1-6; D gene ambiguous. The CDR3 contains 16 residues. The germline V gene has CDR1 ENHRY and CDR2 SYGVKD. Deletions cut 0 bases from V and 0 bases from J, with 6 bases between. CDR3 sequence reads: CAISESGSSYNSPLHF. DNA for the CDR3: TGTGCCATCAGTGAGTCAGGGAGCTCCTATAATTCACCCCTCCACTTT.

Regarding this clonotype: It may be a read error: a sequence one base away is much more abundant. The V and J genes are TRBV10-3 and TRBJ1-4; the D gene is possibly TRBD1 (6 bases). Germline values: CDR1 ENHRY, CDR2 SYGVKD. The CDR3 sequence is 16 residues long. Trimming left V 5 bases short and J 5 bases short, with 18 bases between. This chain's CDR3 is CAISYSWGRGNEKLFF. DNA of the CDR3: TGTGCCATCAGTTACTCCTGGGGTAGGGGGAATGAAAAACTGTTTTTT.

This clonotype is a singleton in its sample. The CDR3 nucleotides are TGCAGCGTTGCCGTCTCGAGCACTGAAGCTTTCTTT. Translated: CSVAVSSTEAFF. The chain has TRBV29-1 and TRBJ1-1; D remains ambiguous. V dropped 4 bases and J dropped 4 bases, with 10 bases sitting between them. CDR1 SQVTM and CDR2 ANQGSEA come from the germline V gene. The CDR3 runs to 12 residues.

This clonotype was observed many times. The chain is built from TRBV19 and TRBJ1-5; 7 bases fit TRBD1. The CDR3 is made up of 15 amino acids. Germline V gene data show CDR1 as LNHDA and CDR2 as SQIVND (reference sequence). V lost 5 bases to trimming and J lost 6 bases; unmatched junction nucleotides: 10. The CDR3, as DNA: TGTGCCAGTAGTTCCCGACAGGGTGGGACTCAGCCCCAGCATTTT. Translating gives CASSSRQGGTQPQHF. The variable domain in full, with the rest retrieved from reference TRBV19 and TRBJ1-5, is DGGITQSPKYLFRKEGQNVTLSCEQNLNHDAMYWYRQDPGQGLRLIYYSQIVNDFQKGDIAEGYSVSREKKESFPLTVTSAQKNPTAFYLCASSSRQGGTQPQHFGDGTRLSIL.

This chain uses TRBV20-1 with TRBJ2-4; TRBD2 is a possible D gene (5 bases). Germline V CDR1 and CDR2: DFQATT, SNEGSKA (reference sequence). The CDR3 extends over 13 amino acids. The V end was cut by 5 bases, the J end by 10 bases, with 18 bases between. The CDR3 here is CSAPRSGIGIQYF. CDR3 in DNA: TGCAGTGCTCCCCGGTCGGGAATTGGGATTCAGTACTTC.

This clonotype was detected ten times or more. The rearrangement links TRBV20-1 to TRBJ1-3; perhaps TRBD1 as D (6 bases). The CDR3 is 13 residues long. Per the germline V gene, CDR1 is DFQATT and CDR2 is SNEGSKA (reference sequence). V was cut by 6 bases and J by 5 bases, with 14 bases left in between. In DNA form, the CDR3 reads TGCAGTGCCAAAGACAGGCTGCGAAACACCATATATTTT. Its protein is CSAKDRLRNTIYF.